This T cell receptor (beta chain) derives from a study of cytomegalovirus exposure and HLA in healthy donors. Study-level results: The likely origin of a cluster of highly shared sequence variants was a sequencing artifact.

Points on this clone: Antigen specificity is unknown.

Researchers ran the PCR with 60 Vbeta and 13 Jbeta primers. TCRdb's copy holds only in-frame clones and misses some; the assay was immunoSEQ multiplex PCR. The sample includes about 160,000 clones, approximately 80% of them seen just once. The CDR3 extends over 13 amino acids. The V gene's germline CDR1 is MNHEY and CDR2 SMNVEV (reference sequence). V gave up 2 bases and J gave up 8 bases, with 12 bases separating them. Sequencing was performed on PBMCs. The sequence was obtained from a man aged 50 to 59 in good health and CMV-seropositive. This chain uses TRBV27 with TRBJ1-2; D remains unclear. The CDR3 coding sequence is TGTGCCAGCAGTTTAACGGGGTTCGGGGGCTACACCTTC. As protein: CASSLTGFGGYTF.